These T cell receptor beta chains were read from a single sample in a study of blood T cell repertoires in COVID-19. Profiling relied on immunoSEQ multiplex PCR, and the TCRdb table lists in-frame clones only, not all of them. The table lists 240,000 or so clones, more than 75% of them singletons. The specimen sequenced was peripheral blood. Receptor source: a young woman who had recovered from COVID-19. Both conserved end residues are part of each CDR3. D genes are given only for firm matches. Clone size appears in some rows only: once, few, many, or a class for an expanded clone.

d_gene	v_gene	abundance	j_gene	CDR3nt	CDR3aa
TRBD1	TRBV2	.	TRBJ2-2	TGTGCCAGCAGGACAGGGGTGTTCGGGGAGCTGTTTTTT	CASRTGVFGELFF
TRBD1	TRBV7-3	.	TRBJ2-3	TGTGCCAGCAGCTTAGGACAGGGGACAGATACGCAGTATTTT	CASSLGQGTDTQYF
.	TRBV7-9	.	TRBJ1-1	TGTGCCAGCAGCCCCTGGTCGGGGGATGAAGCTTTCTTT	CASSPWSGDEAFF
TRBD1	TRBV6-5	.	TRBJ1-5	TGTGCCAGCAGCTACCAGGGGGGCAGCCAGCCCCAGCATTTT	CASSYQGGSQPQHF
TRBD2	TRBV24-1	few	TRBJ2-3	TGTGCCACCAGTACGGGGGGGATGGGAGATACGCAGTATTTT	CATSTGGMGDTQYF
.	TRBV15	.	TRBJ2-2	TGTGCCACTTCCTCCCGGAACACCGGGGAGCTGTTTTTT	CATSSRNTGELFF
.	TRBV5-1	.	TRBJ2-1	TGCGCCAGCAGCTCTAATAAAGGACTCAAATACAATGAGCAGTTCTTC	CASSSNKGLKYNEQFF
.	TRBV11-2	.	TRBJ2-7	TGTGCCAGCAGCTTAGAGGGGCGAGGGGGGGCTTGGCAGTACTTC	CASSLEGRGGAWQYF
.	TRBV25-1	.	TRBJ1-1	TGTGCCAGCAGTGAATTCGGGAACACTGAAGCTTTCTTT	CASSEFGNTEAFF
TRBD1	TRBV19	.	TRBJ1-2	TGTGCCAGTAGTATAGCTGGACAGGGGGGCTATGGCTACACCTTC	CASSIAGQGGYGYTF
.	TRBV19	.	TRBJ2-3	TGTGCCAGCCGGGCTAGCTTTACGCAGTATTTT	CASRASFTQYF
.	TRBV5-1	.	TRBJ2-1	TGCGCCAGCAGCTTGGAGTCAGGGTTTTCCAATGAGCAGTTCTTC	CASSLESGFSNEQFF
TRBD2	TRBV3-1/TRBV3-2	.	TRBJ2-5	TGTGCCAGCAGCCAAGGCGCGAGCGGGGGGGTGGAGACCCAGTACTTC	CASSQGASGGVETQYF
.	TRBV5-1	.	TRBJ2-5	TGCGCCAGCAGCTTAGGGGGGGATGAGACCCAGTACTTC	CASSLGGDETQYF
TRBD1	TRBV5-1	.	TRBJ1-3	TGCGCCAGCAGCCAAACCGGGACAGGGGCTGGAAACACCATATATTTT	CASSQTGTGAGNTIYF
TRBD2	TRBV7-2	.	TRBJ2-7	TGTGCCAGCACATTGCGGGGGGGCCTCTACGAGCAGTACTTC	CASTLRGGLYEQYF
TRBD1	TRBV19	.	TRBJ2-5	TGTGCCAGTAGTACGGACAGGTACTACCAAGAGACCCAGTACTTC	CASSTDRYYQETQYF
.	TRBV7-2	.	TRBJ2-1	TGTGCCAGCAGCTTGGGCAGTTGGTCCTACAATGAGCAGTTCTTC	CASSLGSWSYNEQFF
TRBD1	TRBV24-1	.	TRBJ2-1	TGTGCCACCAGTCCCCGACAGGGTTTGTCCAATGAGCAGTTCTTC	CATSPRQGLSNEQFF
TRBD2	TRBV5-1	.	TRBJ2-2	TGCGCCAGCAGAGCGCTAGCGGGGGGCACCGGGGAGCTGTTTTTT	CASRALAGGTGELFF
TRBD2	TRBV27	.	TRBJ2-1	TGTGCCAGCAGTTTTCCCCCAACTAGCGAGAGCTCCTACAATGAGCAGTTCTTC	CASSFPPTSESSYNEQFF
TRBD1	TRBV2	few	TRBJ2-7	TGTGCCAGCAGTGGCCCGGACAGGGCGGGCGAGCAGTACTTC	CASSGPDRAGEQYF